The 6 T cell receptor beta chains listed next were all sequenced from one sample in a study of blood T cell repertoires in COVID-19. Clones were sequenced by immunoSEQ multiplex PCR, and TCRdb holds only the in-frame ones, with some missing. The data contain hundreds of thousands of clones, around 89% of them singletons. The sample was PBMCs or T cells enriched from blood (not recorded which). The receptors were gathered from a man aged 50 or older who had been exposed to COVID-19.

About this clone: Different DNA sequences within this sample yield the same CDR3. The V call is TRBV9, the J call TRBJ2-1, with 9 bases fitting TRBD2. The germline V gene has CDR1 SGDLS and CDR2 YYNGEE. J was trimmed by 6 bases and V by 0 bases; bases with no gene match: 7. This CDR3 has 16 residues. Here the CDR3 DNA reads TGTGCCAGCAGCGTAGTAGGAGCGGGGGGTCTCAATGAGCAGTTCTTC. It specifies CASSVVGAGGLNEQFF.

V gene TRBV5-5 combines with J gene TRBJ1-1, with 7 nucleotides matching TRBD1. Per the germline V gene, CDR1 is SGHKS and CDR2 is YYEKEE (reference sequence). The junction had 5 bases not matched to a gene; V was cut back by 5 bases and J by 1 base. CDR3 length: 14 amino acids. CDR3 loop: CASRSGTENTEAFF. CDR3 nucleotides: TGTGCCAGCAGGTCCGGGACAGAGAACACTGAAGCTTTCTTT.

Concerning this clone: The conserved final phenylalanine or tryptophan is absent from the CDR3, which likely points to a read error. Because the CDR3's place on the DNA is in doubt, the DNA is left out and the CDR3 is given as listed by TCRdb. The chain employs TRBV20-1 and TRBJ1-2; the D call of TRBD1 is as the table states it, not checked on the DNA. CDR1 and CDR2 from the germline V gene are DFQATT and SNEGSKA (reference sequence). The CDR3 region is 11 residues in length, termini included. The CDR3 is CSARDGGRGTV.

CDR3 nucleotides: TGTGCCAGCAGCCAGAGACAGAGCTCACCCCTCCACTTT. This codes for CASSQRQSSPLHF. This chain joins TRBV7-9 and TRBJ1-6; D might be TRBD1 (5 bases). CDR3 size: 13 residues. Trimming took off 5 bases at V and 10 bases at J, with 12 bases between the two ends. Germline lookup yields CDR1 SEHNR and CDR2 FQNEAQ (reference sequence). Variable domain in full (rest from reference TRBV7-9 and TRBJ1-6): DTGVSQNPRHKITKRGQNVTFRCDPISEHNRLYWYRQTLGQGPEFLTYFQNEAQLEKSRLLSDRFSAERPKGSFSTLEIQRTEQGDSAMYLCASSQRQSSPLHFGNGTRLTVT.

The CDR3: CASSFKQGQNEKLFF. In DNA form, the CDR3 reads TGCGCCAGCAGCTTTAAACAGGGCCAGAATGAAAAACTGTTTTTT. The V call is TRBV5-1, the J call TRBJ1-4; a possible D gene is TRBD1 (6 bases). Germline CDR1 is SGHRS and CDR2 is YFSETQ. The length of the CDR3 is 15 residues. Trimming cost V 2 bases and J 5 bases, with 13 bases left between them.

This chain uses TRBV7-8 with TRBJ2-3; TRBD2 might be the D (6 bases). CDR1 is SGHVS and CDR2 is FQNEAQ in the germline V gene. V shed 2 bases and J shed 3 bases, with 12 bases lying between them. There are 15 residues in the CDR3. The CDR3: CASSLQGGMTDTQYF. CDR3 in DNA: TGTGCCAGCAGCTTACAGGGCGGGATGACAGATACGCAGTATTTT.